This T cell receptor beta chain was captured in a study of cytomegalovirus exposure and HLA in healthy donors. This clone has only one observation. Primers included in the PCR were 60 Vbeta and 13 Jbeta primers. Clones were read by immunoSEQ multiplex PCR, and TCRdb kept only the in-frame ones, dropping some. This sample carries about 180,000 clones, approximately 80% of them seen once, and the ten largest clones take 3% to 3.5%. This sequence originates from a woman between 45 and 60 years old in good health and CMV-seropositive. Sequences were obtained from PBMCs.

CDR3 protein: CAWSRDIAYEQYF. Here the CDR3 DNA reads TGTGCCTGGAGCCGGGACATAGCCTACGAGCAGTACTTC. The chain uses TRBV30 and TRBJ2-7; D might be TRBD1 (6 bases). The CDR3 totals 13 residues. The V end was cut by 3 bases, the J end by 2 bases, with 11 bases between. Per germline, CDR1 GTSNPN and CDR2 SVGIG (reference sequence). Complete variable domain (other parts from reference TRBV30 and TRBJ2-7): SQTIHQWPATLVQPVGSPLSLECTVEGTSNPNLYWYRQAAGRGLQLLFYSVGIGQISSEVPQNLSASRPQDRQFILSSKKLLLSDSGFYLCAWSRDIAYEQYFGPGTRLTVT.